This paragraph reports one TCR beta chain. This record belongs to a study of blood T cell repertoires in COVID-19. Authors' processing steps: The assay estimated nucleated cells by amplifying reference gene primers. Repertoires were generated with immunoSEQ multiplex PCR, while TCRdb's copy carries only in-frame clones and drops some. V, J and clone size are taken as reported in that table, and D and trimming were inferred from the DNA itself. Altogether about 86,000 clones are present, around 81% being singletons, with the ten largest covering 3% to 3.5%. This CDR3 is built from 14 residues. Between the trimmed V and J ends, which lost 5 bases and 0 bases, there was a span of 8 bases. CDR1 is MNHEY and CDR2 is SMNVEV in the germline V gene (reference sequence).

The TCR sequence derives from a man between 50 and 59 years old with acute or convalescent COVID-19. The gene calls are TRBV27 and TRBJ1-3, with D perhaps matching TRBD1 (6 bases). The specimen was peripheral blood. CDR3 residues: CASSTGFSGNTIYF. The CDR3 coding sequence is TGTGCCAGCAGTACAGGGTTCTCTGGAAACACCATATATTTT.